This note documents a single T cell receptor (beta chain) sequence. Some clones are missing from TCRdb's copy, which holds only in-frame ones; the method was immunoSEQ multiplex PCR. The table shows about 81,000 clones, with about 84% occurring only once. The record originates from a study of blood T cell repertoires in COVID-19. About the study: Nucleic acid was either cDNA or gDNA, and it came from T cells, B-cell-depleted T cells, or PBMCs.

This CDR3 is 18 amino acids long. Germline CDR1 and CDR2: SGDLS and YYNGEE. V lost 0 bases, J lost 1 base, and 5 bases stayed unmatched. The TCR comes from a human donor in a cohort sampled during active COVID-19. The J gene is TRBJ1-5, the V gene TRBV9; TRBD1 agrees at 12 bases. Input material: peripheral blood. In DNA form, the CDR3 reads TGTGCCAGCAGCGTAGGGGGGGACAGGGGGCAAAGCAATCAGCCCCAGCATTTT. Protein product: CASSVGGDRGQSNQPQHF.